This T cell receptor (beta chain) appears in the sequencing data of a study of shared clonotypes between healthy human individuals. Findings and limits, study-wide: Generation probability values for non-shared clonotypes were lower than those for clonotypes shared by all four donors.

CD45RO-negative CD8 cells positively selected for CCR7 made up the naive population, which excluded terminally differentiated effector memory CD45RA+ cells. Only Caucasian adults living in Nashville, Tennessee served as donors. Produced via immunoSEQ multiplex PCR; TCRdb's table is partial and in-frame only. The top ten clones hold less than 2% of a sample with around 1,900,000 clones, around 93% of them seen once. With regard to this clone: Its antigen remains unidentified.

V was trimmed by 11 bases and J by 8 bases, leaving 15 bases between them. Per the germline V gene, CDR1 is LNHDA and CDR2 is SQIVND (reference sequence). This CDR3 has 11 residues. The sample consisted of naive CD8+ T cells from PBMCs. The TCR comes from a man younger than 35 in good health. Some clones in this sample may be carry-over from other donors' samples. The chain carries TRBV19 and TRBJ1-2, with a possible D match to TRBD1 (5 bases). The CDR3 region has the DNA TGTGCCGGATTTTCAAGGGACGGCTACACCTTC. It specifies CAGFSRDGYTF.